The sample holds one count of the clone carrying this T cell receptor beta chain. The CDR3 length is 11 residues. CDR1 and CDR2 (germline): DFQATT, SNEGSKA (reference sequence). The germline V and J ends were trimmed by 1 base and 11 bases, with 8 bases remaining between them. Profiled with immunoSEQ multiplex PCR; TCRdb holds only in-frame clones, not every one. The data show about 70,000 clones, roughly 94% seen once. The sample belongs to a study of T cell changes during pregnancy in multiple sclerosis. The V call is TRBV20-1, the J call TRBJ2-2; D gene uncertain. The clonotype was recovered from a female donor with multiple sclerosis, enrolled in a pregnancy study. This material consisted of peripheral blood, taken in the third trimester of pregnancy. As DNA, the CDR3 is TGCAGTGCTAGAGCGGCAGGAGAGCTGTTTTTT. Translating it yields CSARAAGELFF.